This T cell receptor beta chain was recorded in a study of T cells after yellow fever vaccination. Study-wide results and caveats: The booster response re-showed most primary clones: around 97% CD4, about 89% CD8. The secondary response peaked faster, at day 5 versus 15, but was weaker.

5'RACE template switching produced TCR cDNA carrying a universal primer site and UMIs. TCRdb reprocessed the 5' RACE reads via MiXCR and lists one record per CDR3 protein. The profile shows roughly 400,000 distinct CDR3 sequences, 15% to 20% of them singletons. This clonotype was seen only a few times. Antigen: not known. Germline V CDR1 and CDR2: MNHEY, SVGAGI. The CDR3 spans 13 residues. V lost 0 bases and J 10 bases, leaving 9 bases between the germline ends. The V call is TRBV6-5, the J call TRBJ1-4; D remains ambiguous. The sequence came from a young man who received the YFV17D yellow fever vaccine. The sample was PBMCs, taken before the yellow fever booster vaccination. Written as DNA, the CDR3 is TGTGCCAGCAGTTACTCGGCGTTTGCAAAACTGTTTTTT. This encodes CASSYSAFAKLFF.